This T cell receptor beta chain was documented in a study of tumor-infiltrating lymphocytes in primary liver carcinoma. Study overall: Staged T1-T3 N0M0, the tumors had sizes that ranged from roughly 4 to 11 cm across.

Synthesis of TCR beta cDNA was carried out from around 540 ng total RNA with a constant-region primer. Libraries for TCR beta were built through three nested multiplex PCR rounds, which together made up a slightly modified ARM-PCR procedure. A C-beta reverse primer and TRBV1-TRBV30 forward primers served in each of the first two PCR rounds, at 9 to 10 cycles apiece. From the multiplex PCR reads, TCRdb called clonotypes with MiXCR, one entry per CDR3 protein. Of 70,000 to 85,000 distinct CDR3 sequences in the sample, 70% to 75% were seen once. Co-extracting RNA and DNA was done with 20-30 mg of unsorted bulk tissue as input. Every tumor yielded five separate sampled regions. On this clonotype itself: The junction does not match germline at one end; this may be a read error.

This CDR3 comprises 15 residues. CDR1 and CDR2 from the germline V gene are MNHEY and SVGAGI. This TCR was recovered from a woman aged 60-75 years with primary liver carcinoma and hepatitis B virus infection. The chain is built from TRBV6-5 and TRBJ2-5; 9 positions agree with TRBD2. The sample was liver tumor tissue from sampling region 4. Subset specified: tumor region T4, right-lateral pole. The CDR3: CASSYSAGGGGTQYF. The DNA of the CDR3 is TGTGCCAGCAGTTACTCAGCGGGAGGAGGGGGGACCCAATACTTC.